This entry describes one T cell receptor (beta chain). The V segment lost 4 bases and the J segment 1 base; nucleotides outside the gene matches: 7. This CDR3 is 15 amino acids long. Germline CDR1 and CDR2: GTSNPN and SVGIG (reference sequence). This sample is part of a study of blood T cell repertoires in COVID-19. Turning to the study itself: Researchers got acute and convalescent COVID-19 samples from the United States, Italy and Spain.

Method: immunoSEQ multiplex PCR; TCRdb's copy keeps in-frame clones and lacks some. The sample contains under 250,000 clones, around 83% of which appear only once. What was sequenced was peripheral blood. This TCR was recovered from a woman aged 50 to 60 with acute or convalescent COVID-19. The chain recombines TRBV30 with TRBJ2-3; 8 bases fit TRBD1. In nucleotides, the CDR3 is TGTGCCTGGAACCAGGGGGCGCCCGGCACAGATACGCAGTATTTT. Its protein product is CAWNQGAPGTDTQYF.